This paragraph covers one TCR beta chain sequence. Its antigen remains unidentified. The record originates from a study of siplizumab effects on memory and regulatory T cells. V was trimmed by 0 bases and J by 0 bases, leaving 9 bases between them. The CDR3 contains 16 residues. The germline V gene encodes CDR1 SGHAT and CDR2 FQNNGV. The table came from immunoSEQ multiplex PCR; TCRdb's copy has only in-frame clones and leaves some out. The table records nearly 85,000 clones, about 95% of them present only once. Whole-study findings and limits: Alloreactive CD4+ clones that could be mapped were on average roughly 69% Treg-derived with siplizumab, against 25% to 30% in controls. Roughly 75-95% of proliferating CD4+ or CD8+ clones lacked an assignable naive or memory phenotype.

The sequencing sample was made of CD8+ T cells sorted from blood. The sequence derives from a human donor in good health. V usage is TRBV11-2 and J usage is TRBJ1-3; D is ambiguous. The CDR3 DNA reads TGTGCCAGCAGCTTAGATCGGAGGAGCTCTGGAAACACCATATATTTT. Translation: CASSLDRRSSGNTIYF.